The text below deals with one TCR beta chain. V lost 2 bases to trimming and J lost 5 bases, with 9 bases between them. The CDR3 totals 13 residues. The germline V gene encodes CDR1 MNHEY and CDR2 SVGAGI. Only in-frame clones appear in the TCRdb table, and some are missing; sequencing was by immunoSEQ multiplex PCR. The sample includes roughly 360,000 clones, more than 75% seen only once; the top ten take more than 0.85%. The data were obtained in a study of blood T cell repertoires in COVID-19. For the study at large: Acute-phase and convalescent COVID-19 samples originated in the United States, Italy and Spain.

Specimen: peripheral blood. The chain links TRBV6-5 to TRBJ1-2; D gene uncertain. This sequence originates from a human donor with acute or convalescent COVID-19. The donor label of this sample is uncertain. The CDR3 DNA reads as TGTGCCAGCAGTTACGGGCAGTTGTATGGCTACACCTTC. It translates to CASSYGQLYGYTF.